This TCR beta chain was captured in a study of patients and donors after allogeneic stem cell transplantation. MiXCR, applied by TCRdb to the RT-PCR reads, yields one record per CDR3 protein. The sample carries approximately 430,000 distinct CDR3 sequences, under 20% recorded once. This CDR3 comprises 16 residues. After removal of 4 bases from V and 4 bases from J, the junction contained 9 bases not matched to a gene. The germline V gene encodes CDR1 SGHVS and CDR2 FNYEAQ. Sample: blood, either unsorted or a sorted T cell fraction (not recorded which). The sequence derives from a human donor who was either an allogeneic HSCT recipient or a stem cell or donor lymphocyte infusion donor (not recorded which). It is not recorded whose cells these are; they may come from a transplant donor. V gene TRBV7-6 combines with J gene TRBJ2-1; the match to TRBD2 covers 8 bases. The CDR3 loop reads CASSSLSGSQYNEQFF. In nucleotides, the CDR3 is TGTGCCAGCAGCTCCCTGAGCGGGAGCCAATACAATGAGCAGTTCTTC.